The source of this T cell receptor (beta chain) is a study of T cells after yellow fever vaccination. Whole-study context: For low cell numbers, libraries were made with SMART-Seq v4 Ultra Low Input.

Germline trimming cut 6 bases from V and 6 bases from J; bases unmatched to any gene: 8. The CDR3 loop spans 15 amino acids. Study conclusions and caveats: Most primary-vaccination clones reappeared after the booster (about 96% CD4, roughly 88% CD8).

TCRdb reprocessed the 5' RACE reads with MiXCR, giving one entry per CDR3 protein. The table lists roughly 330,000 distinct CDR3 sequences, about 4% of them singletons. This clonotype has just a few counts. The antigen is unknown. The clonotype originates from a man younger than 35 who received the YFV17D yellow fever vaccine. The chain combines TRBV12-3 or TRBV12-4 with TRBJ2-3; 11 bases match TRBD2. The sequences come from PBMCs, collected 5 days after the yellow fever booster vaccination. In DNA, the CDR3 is TGTGCCAGCAGGGATTCTAGCGGGGGGCCGGATACGCAGTATTTT. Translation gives CASRDSSGGPDTQYF.